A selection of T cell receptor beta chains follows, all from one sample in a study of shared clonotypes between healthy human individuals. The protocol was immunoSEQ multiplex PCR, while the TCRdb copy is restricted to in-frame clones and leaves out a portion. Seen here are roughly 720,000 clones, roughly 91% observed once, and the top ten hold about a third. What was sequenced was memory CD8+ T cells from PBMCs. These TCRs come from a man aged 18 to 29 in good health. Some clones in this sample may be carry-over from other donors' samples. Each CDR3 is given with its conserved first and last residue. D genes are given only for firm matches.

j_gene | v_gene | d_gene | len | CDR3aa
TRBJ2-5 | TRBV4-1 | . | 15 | CASSQDLGRMETQYF
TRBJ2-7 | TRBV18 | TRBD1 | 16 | CASSPGQGNGMGEQYF
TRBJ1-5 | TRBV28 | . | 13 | CASSHGDNQPQHF
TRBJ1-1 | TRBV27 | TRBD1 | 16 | CASSSPGQGWNTEAFF
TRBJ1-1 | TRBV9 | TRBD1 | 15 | CASSPGGVLNTEAFF
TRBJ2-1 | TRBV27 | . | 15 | CASSLSRVPYNEQFF
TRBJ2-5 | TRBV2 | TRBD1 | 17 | CASSTRPGQGGWETQYF
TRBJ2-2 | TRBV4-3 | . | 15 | CASSQGGAGAGELFF
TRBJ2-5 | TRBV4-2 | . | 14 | CASSQEIQRETQYF
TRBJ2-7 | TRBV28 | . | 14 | CASSPIATSYEQYF
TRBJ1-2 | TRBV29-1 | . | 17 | CSVEDEILRLDRYGYTF
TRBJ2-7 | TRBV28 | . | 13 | CASSFRGGYEQYF
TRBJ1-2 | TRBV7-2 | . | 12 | CASPSPGAGYTF
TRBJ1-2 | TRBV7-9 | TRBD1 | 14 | CASSRRDSLYGYTF
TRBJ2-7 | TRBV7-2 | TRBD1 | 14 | CASSLRQGSYEQYF
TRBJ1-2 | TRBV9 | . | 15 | CASSVARGNNYGYTF
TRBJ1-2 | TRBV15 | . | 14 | CATSSWSTEGGYTF